This T cell receptor beta chain was sequenced during a study of vaccination and CD4 T cells after COVID-19. Study-wide background: Each individual in the study obtained two doses of BNT162b2 or mRNA-1273 vaccine. Cells received overlapping spike peptides from SARS-CoV-2, HCoV-NL63, HCoV-OC43 and HCoV-229E as stimulation.

As concerns this clonotype: Antigen: not known.

Treatment given: roughly 10-day PBMC culture with coronavirus spike peptide pools or control peptides (ViraFEST assay). The Oncomine TCR Beta short-read assay was applied to DNA of cultured CD4+ T cells. It was cultured CD4+ T cells from which genomic DNA was extracted. TCRdb used MiXCR to reprocess the PCR reads, holding one entry per CDR3 protein. The data hold over 15,000 distinct CDR3 sequences, with approximately 52% observed a single time. V shed 6 bases, J shed 3 bases, and the junction held 15 bases outside the gene matches. CDR1 and CDR2 (germline): MGHDK, SYGVNS. The CDR3 totals 17 residues.

The source material was CD4+ T cells from blood, cultured in vitro. The rearrangement joins TRBV25-1 to TRBJ2-5, with 8 bases matching TRBD2. This receptor was obtained from a human donor who had recovered from COVID-19. CDR3 amino acids: CASRQSLGLEGEETQYF. CDR3 nucleotides: TGTGCCAGCAGACAAAGCCTGGGACTAGAGGGTGAAGAGACCCAGTACTTC.